These 15 T cell receptor beta chains share one sample of origin, sequenced in a study of blood T cell repertoires in COVID-19. Here immunoSEQ multiplex PCR was the method, and the copy in TCRdb shows in-frame clones only, minus some. The sample includes roughly 300,000 clones, 89% of them seen just once. The specimen sequenced was peripheral blood. These receptors originate from a woman under 40 with COVID-19, enrolled during active disease.

V is TRBV11-3 and J is TRBJ1-2; D ambiguous. The CDR3 extends over 17 amino acids. V dropped 3 bases and J dropped 8 bases, with 25 bases sitting between them. Germline V lookup: CDR1 SGHNT, CDR2 YENEEA. The CDR3 spells CASSLDGVKTKSRGYTF. CDR3 bases: TGTGCCAGCAGCTTGGATGGAGTAAAAACGAAGAGTCGGGGCTACACCTTC.

About this clone: Relative to the germline gene, one junction end is altered; a read error may explain this. The chain uses TRBV4-2 and TRBJ1-5; a possible D gene is TRBD1 (5 bases). This CDR3 comprises 16 residues. Germline CDR1 LGHNA, CDR2 YNFKEQ. CDR3 amino acids: CAGSPQQGSGNQPQHF. In DNA, the CDR3 is TGTGCCGGCAGCCCCCAGCAGGGATCGGGCAATCAGCCCCAGCATTTT.

V is TRBV5-6 and J is TRBJ1-2, with a tentative D call TRBD1 (6 bases). The CDR3 contains 17 residues. Trimming left V 3 bases short and J 0 bases short, with 18 bases between. Germline V lookup: CDR1 SGHDT, CDR2 YYEEEE. The CDR3 coding sequence is TGTGCCAGCAGCTCTCACCAGGGGCAGGGCCCTAACTATGGCTACACCTTC. The encoded protein is CASSSHQGQGPNYGYTF.

This chain links TRBV6-4 with TRBJ2-5, with 8 bases matching TRBD2. The ends lost 2 bases at V and 4 bases at J; junction bases unmatched: 9. Looked up from germline, CDR1 is MRHNA and CDR2 is SNTAGT. The CDR3 spans 16 residues. CDR3 residues: CASSDGAGGGPETQYF. The CDR3 DNA follows: TGTGCCAGCAGTGACGGTGCTGGCGGGGGGCCAGAGACCCAGTACTTC.

The chain links TRBV19 to TRBJ2-3; 8 bases are a match to TRBD2. The CDR3 is made up of 15 amino acids. The V and J ends lost 3 bases and 6 bases, in that order; junction bases with no gene match: 8. Germline lookup yields CDR1 LNHDA and CDR2 SQIVND (reference sequence). This CDR3 is CASSIVSGGGDTQYF. The CDR3 bases are TGTGCCAGTAGTATCGTGAGCGGGGGTGGCGATACGCAGTATTTT.

A single count supports this clone. V gene TRBV19 combines with J gene TRBJ1-1; 8 positions agree with TRBD1. The CDR3 has 14 residues. V lost 4 bases and J lost 7; bases outside the gene matches: 8. Germline V lookup: CDR1 LNHDA, CDR2 SQIVND (reference sequence). The CDR3 sequence is CASSSRQGKSEAFF. The CDR3 DNA is TGTGCCAGTAGTAGCCGACAGGGGAAGAGTGAAGCTTTCTTT.

V gene TRBV2 combines with J gene TRBJ1-2; no clear D gene. Germline assignment: CDR1 SNHLY and CDR2 FYNNEI. V lost 3 bases and J lost 6, with 11 bases in between. This CDR3 spans 13 amino acids. The CDR3 DNA follows: TGTGCCAGCAGTGAGCGGAAGAGGAATGGCTACACCTTC. This encodes CASSERKRNGYTF.

The rearrangement joins TRBV18 to TRBJ2-7; TRBD1 might be the D (6 bases). Germline assignment: CDR1 KGHSH and CDR2 LQKENI. Between the trimmed V and J ends, which lost 6 bases and 3 bases, there was a span of 12 bases. This CDR3 has 13 residues. CDR3 DNA: TGTGCCAGCTCCGGACAGTTCTACTACGAGCAGTACTTC. It codes for CASSGQFYYEQYF.

The chain recombines TRBV11-3 with TRBJ1-1; D is possibly TRBD1 (5 bases). Trimming pared 5 bases from V and 3 bases from J, leaving 13 bases between. This CDR3 comprises 14 residues. Germline V CDR1 and CDR2: SGHNT, YENEEA. CDR3 DNA sequence: TGTGCCAGCAGCCCGCCAGGGATTTACACTGAAGCTTTCTTT. Translated: CASSPPGIYTEAFF.

The chain links TRBV4-1 to TRBJ2-3, with 7 bases lining up with TRBD2. The germline V gene has CDR1 MGHRA and CDR2 YSYEKL. There are 17 residues in the CDR3. Trimming removed 3 bases from V and 0 bases from J; junction bases left unmatched: 9. CDR3 in amino acids: CASSHWGSGASTDTQYF. CDR3 coding DNA: TGCGCCAGCAGCCATTGGGGCAGCGGGGCGAGCACAGATACGCAGTATTTT.

This clone was observed a few times. The chain carries TRBV19 and TRBJ1-1, with D uncertain. V dropped 7 bases and J dropped 0 bases, with 15 bases sitting between them. The CDR3 has 15 amino acids. Germline CDR1 LNHDA, CDR2 SQIVND (reference sequence). This CDR3 is CASKRERQMNTEAFF. The CDR3, as DNA: TGTGCCAGTAAACGGGAGCGGCAGATGAACACTGAAGCTTTCTTT.

This clone was observed a few times. This sample also contains other DNA sequences that code for the same CDR3. The CDR3 DNA reads as TGTGCCAGCTCACCGGGGGGGTATGGCTACACCTTC. Translated: CASSPGGYGYTF. V gene TRBV18 combines with J gene TRBJ1-2; the D gene is possibly TRBD1 (5 bases). Germline assignment: CDR1 KGHSH and CDR2 LQKENI. V lost 3 bases to trimming and J lost 5 bases, with 7 bases between them. CDR3 length equals 12 residues.

This chain uses TRBV7-6 with TRBJ2-7, with D tentatively TRBD1 (5 bases). The germline V gene encodes CDR1 SGHVS and CDR2 FNYEAQ. Trimming removed 1 base at V and 5 bases at J, with 9 bases between. The CDR3 sequence is 13 residues long. Here the CDR3 DNA reads TGTGCCAGCAGCTTAGGGGGCCTCCACGAGCAGTACGTC. This sequence encodes CASSLGGLHEQYV.

This sequence joins TRBV6-5 and TRBJ2-7; 7 bases fit TRBD1. From germline, CDR1 is MNHEY and CDR2 SVGAGI. V shed 8 bases and J 2 bases; nucleotides not matched to a gene: 6. The CDR3 extends over 13 amino acids. In DNA form, the CDR3 reads TGTGCCAGCTCGAGACAGGGCACCTACGAGCAGTACTTC. Translation: CASSRQGTYEQYF.

This rearrangement joins TRBV6-5 to TRBJ1-5, with a tentative D call TRBD1 (5 bases). The V end was cut by 4 bases, the J end by 0 bases, with 10 bases between. Germline V gene sequence: CDR1 MNHEY, CDR2 SVGAGI. CDR3 size: 15 residues. CDR3 sequence (DNA): TGTGCCAGCAGTTCAGACAGCTATAGCAATCAGCCCCAGCATTTT. Translated, it gives CASSSDSYSNQPQHF.